The sequence of this TCR beta chain was determined in a study of regulatory T cells in long-lasting Graves disease. This clonotype has only a few counts. Its specificity is not known. Time point defined: persistent/refractory GD, antithyroid drugs over 5 years with positive TRAb. The TCR library was prepared using RNA isolated from PBMCs. Whole-study findings and limits: Lower TCR diversity characterized persistent Graves' patients relative to newly diagnosed patients. Persistent disease was associated with favored TRBV28 usage and with favored use of TRBJ1-2 and TRBJ2-5. Relative to new patients (roughly 1,000), persistent patients exhibited greater sharing of public clonotypes (approximately 2,800).

This CDR3 has 13 amino acids. Trimming took 7 bases from V and 0 from J, leaving 10 bases between them. The germline CDR1 and CDR2 sequences are SEHNR and FQNEAQ (reference sequence). The authors built TCR beta libraries using iRepertoire HTBI primers and Arm-PCR of CDR3 regions. TCRdb reprocessed the multiplex PCR reads with MiXCR, giving one entry per CDR3 protein. Of roughly 400,000 distinct CDR3 sequences in the sample, 21% were seen once. This receptor was identified in a female donor with Graves disease. This rearrangement joins TRBV7-9 to TRBJ2-7, with a tentative D call TRBD2 (6 bases). The sample was peripheral blood mononuclear cells (PBMCs), taken when the disease was refractory, from a patient treated with antithyroid drugs. CDR3 sequence reads: CASTGGDSYEQYF. The CDR3 DNA sequence: TGTGCCAGCACCGGGGGAGACTCCTACGAGCAGTACTTC.